This is a list of T cell receptor beta chains from one sample in a study of blood T cell repertoires in COVID-19. Generated by immunoSEQ multiplex PCR, the TCRdb table keeps only in-frame clones and is missing some. The sample records more than 95,000 clones, 90% to 95% being singletons. The sample taken for sequencing was peripheral blood. The receptors stem from a human donor in a cohort sampled during active COVID-19. Each CDR3 is given with its conserved first and last residue. Each record gives: CDR3 DNA, CDR3 protein, V gene, D gene, J gene, clone size. D genes are given only for firm matches. Size is stated for part of the rows, as once, few or many counts, or as a class when the clone is expanded.

cdr3_nt: TGTGCCAGCAGCTGGCCCCGGGACAGGGGCTCTGGGGCCAACGTCCTGACTTTC
cdr3_aa: CASSWPRDRGSGANVLTF
v_call: TRBV7-6
d_call: TRBD1
j_call: TRBJ2-6
clone_size: NA

cdr3_nt: TGTGCCAGTAGTAAACGAGGGACAGGGGGGAATATCGGTGGCTACACCTTC
cdr3_aa: CASSKRGTGGNIGGYTF
v_call: TRBV19
d_call: TRBD1
j_call: TRBJ1-2
clone_size: NA

cdr3_nt: TGCGCCAGCAGCCAAGATCAGGACACTGAAGCTTTCTTT
cdr3_aa: CASSQDQDTEAFF
v_call: TRBV4-3
d_call: NA
j_call: TRBJ1-1
clone_size: NA

cdr3_nt: TGTGCCAGCAGCTTAGGGTTCAGAGAGGTTAGCACAGATACGCAGTATTTT
cdr3_aa: CASSLGFREVSTDTQYF
v_call: TRBV7-6
d_call: NA
j_call: TRBJ2-3
clone_size: NA

cdr3_nt: TGTGCCAGCAGTTTCTTTGGGCGTCGGGGTGAAAAACTGTTTTTT
cdr3_aa: CASSFFGRRGEKLFF
v_call: TRBV27
d_call: NA
j_call: TRBJ1-4
clone_size: once

cdr3_nt: TGTGCCAGCAGTTACCACGGACAGGGGCAGGGTTACACCTTC
cdr3_aa: CASSYHGQGQGYTF
v_call: TRBV6-5
d_call: TRBD1
j_call: TRBJ1-2
clone_size: NA

cdr3_nt: TGCGCCAGCAGCTTTGGGGACAGGGGCTACGAGCAGTACTTC
cdr3_aa: CASSFGDRGYEQYF
v_call: TRBV5-1
d_call: TRBD1
j_call: TRBJ2-7
clone_size: NA

cdr3_nt: TGTGCCAGCAGACCCGGGAATCAGCCCCAGCATTTT
cdr3_aa: CASRPGNQPQHF
v_call: TRBV28
d_call: NA
j_call: TRBJ1-5
clone_size: NA

cdr3_nt: TGTGCCAGCAGTTTTCCCCGCACTAGCGGGAGTTACAATGAGCAGTTCTTC
cdr3_aa: CASSFPRTSGSYNEQFF
v_call: TRBV28
d_call: TRBD2
j_call: TRBJ2-1
clone_size: few

cdr3_nt: TGTGCCAGCAGCTCGTGGGGCGGAGACACTGAAGCTTTCTTT
cdr3_aa: CASSSWGGDTEAFF
v_call: TRBV5-4
d_call: NA
j_call: TRBJ1-1
clone_size: NA

cdr3_nt: TGTGCCAGCAGCGCCAGGGGTTTCGAGCAGTACTTC
cdr3_aa: CASSARGFEQYF
v_call: TRBV7-2
d_call: NA
j_call: TRBJ2-7
clone_size: NA

cdr3_nt: TGTGCCAGCAGTTACCCCGTAGGGGGGGCGGAGGGAAACGGGGAGCTGTTTTTT
cdr3_aa: CASSYPVGGAEGNGELFF
v_call: TRBV6-2/TRBV6-3
d_call: NA
j_call: TRBJ2-2
clone_size: NA

cdr3_nt: TGTGCCAGCAGCTTTCAATCCTCCTACGAGCAGTACTTC
cdr3_aa: CASSFQSSYEQYF
v_call: TRBV5-8
d_call: NA
j_call: TRBJ2-7
clone_size: NA

cdr3_nt: TGCGCCAGCAGCCAAGAGAATTCCCGACAGGGAATGAATACGCAGTATTTT
cdr3_aa: CASSQENSRQGMNTQYF
v_call: TRBV4-3
d_call: TRBD1
j_call: TRBJ2-3
clone_size: NA

cdr3_nt: TGTGCCAGCTCACCTCCGGGGAGCTCCTACAATGAGCAGTTCTTC
cdr3_aa: CASSPPGSSYNEQFF
v_call: TRBV18
d_call: NA
j_call: TRBJ2-1
clone_size: NA

cdr3_nt: TGTGCCAGCAGTTCGGGGGACAGCAATAATTCACCCCTCCACTTT
cdr3_aa: CASSSGDSNNSPLHF
v_call: TRBV27
d_call: TRBD1
j_call: TRBJ1-6
clone_size: once

cdr3_nt: TGCGCCAGCAGCTTCTCTCGGGACACTACCTACGAGCAGTACTTC
cdr3_aa: CASSFSRDTTYEQYF
v_call: TRBV5-1
d_call: NA
j_call: TRBJ2-7
clone_size: NA

cdr3_nt: TGTGCCACCAGTGATTTGCAGGTCGAGTACTTC
cdr3_aa: CATSDLQVEYF
v_call: TRBV24-1
d_call: NA
j_call: TRBJ2-5
clone_size: once

cdr3_nt: TGTGCCAGCAGCGTGGGGCGGCCGGGGGAGCTGTTTTTT
cdr3_aa: CASSVGRPGELFF
v_call: TRBV9
d_call: NA
j_call: TRBJ2-2
clone_size: NA

cdr3_nt: TGTGCCAGCAGCCTGCGGACAGGGAGCGAGCAGTACTTC
cdr3_aa: CASSLRTGSEQYF
v_call: TRBV7-8
d_call: TRBD1
j_call: TRBJ2-7
clone_size: NA

cdr3_nt: TGTGCCAGTAGTATAGTCCCCTCGACTTGGGGAGCGGAGACCCAGTACTTC
cdr3_aa: CASSIVPSTWGAETQYF
v_call: TRBV19
d_call: NA
j_call: TRBJ2-5
clone_size: NA

cdr3_nt: TGTGCCAGCAGTCCAACACCGGGACAGAGATACAATGAGCAGTTCTTC
cdr3_aa: CASSPTPGQRYNEQFF
v_call: TRBV7-6
d_call: TRBD1
j_call: TRBJ2-1
clone_size: NA

cdr3_nt: TGTGCCAGCAGTTCAAGCGGGGTTAACACCGGGGAGCTGTTTTTT
cdr3_aa: CASSSSGVNTGELFF
v_call: TRBV11-3
d_call: TRBD2
j_call: TRBJ2-2
clone_size: once

cdr3_nt: TGCGCCAGCAGCCAAGCTAAAGACACAATCGCCAAAAACATTCAGTACTTC
cdr3_aa: CASSQAKDTIAKNIQYF
v_call: TRBV4-1
d_call: NA
j_call: TRBJ2-4
clone_size: NA

cdr3_nt: TGTGCCAGCAGCTTATTAGCGGGGGAGATCAATGAGCAGTTCTTC
cdr3_aa: CASSLLAGEINEQFF
v_call: TRBV7-8
d_call: TRBD2
j_call: TRBJ2-1
clone_size: NA

cdr3_nt: TGTGCCAGCAGAAGAGGTACCACAGATACGCAGTATTTT
cdr3_aa: CASRRGTTDTQYF
v_call: TRBV6-8
d_call: NA
j_call: TRBJ2-3
clone_size: NA

cdr3_nt: TGTGCCAGTAGTATCGAGCTGTACACTGAAGCTTTCTTT
cdr3_aa: CASSIELYTEAFF
v_call: TRBV19
d_call: NA
j_call: TRBJ1-1
clone_size: NA

cdr3_nt: TGTGCCAGCAGCCCGGGAAGTGCCAACGTCCTGACTTTC
cdr3_aa: CASSPGSANVLTF
v_call: TRBV9
d_call: NA
j_call: TRBJ2-6
clone_size: NA

cdr3_nt: TGTGCCAGCGGGTGGACAACTAACAATGAGCAGTTCTTC
cdr3_aa: CASGWTTNNEQFF
v_call: TRBV19
d_call: NA
j_call: TRBJ2-1
clone_size: NA

cdr3_nt: TGTGCCAGCAGCTTCATCACAGGGTCTGGAAACACCATATATTTT
cdr3_aa: CASSFITGSGNTIYF
v_call: TRBV7-2
d_call: NA
j_call: TRBJ1-3
clone_size: NA

cdr3_nt: TGTGCCAGCGGACAGGGGGTGAACACCGGGGAGCTGTTTTTT
cdr3_aa: CASGQGVNTGELFF
v_call: TRBV27
d_call: TRBD1
j_call: TRBJ2-2
clone_size: NA

cdr3_nt: TGTGCTAGTGGTTCCGGAGCAGCCCCTTGGGATACGCAGTATTTT
cdr3_aa: CASGSGAAPWDTQYF
v_call: TRBV12-5
d_call: NA
j_call: TRBJ2-3
clone_size: once

cdr3_nt: TGTGCCAGTAGTATTCTAGCGGGGGTCCTCAATGAGCAGTTCTTC
cdr3_aa: CASSILAGVLNEQFF
v_call: TRBV19
d_call: TRBD2
j_call: TRBJ2-1
clone_size: NA